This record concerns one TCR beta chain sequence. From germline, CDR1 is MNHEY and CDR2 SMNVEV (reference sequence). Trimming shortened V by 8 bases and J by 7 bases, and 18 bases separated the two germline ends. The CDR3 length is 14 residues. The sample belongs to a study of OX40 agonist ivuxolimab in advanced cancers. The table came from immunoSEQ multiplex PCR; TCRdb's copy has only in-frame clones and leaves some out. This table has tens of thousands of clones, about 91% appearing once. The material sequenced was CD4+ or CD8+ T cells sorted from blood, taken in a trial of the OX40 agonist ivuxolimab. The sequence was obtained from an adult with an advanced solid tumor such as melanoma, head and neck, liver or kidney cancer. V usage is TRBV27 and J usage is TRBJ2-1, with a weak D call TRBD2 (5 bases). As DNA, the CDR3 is TGTGCCAGCGGGCATGGTAAAAGAGGGAATGAGCAGTTCTTC. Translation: CASGHGKRGNEQFF.